Presented here are 16 T cell receptor beta chains from one specimen sequenced in a study of T cell repertoires in cytomegalovirus infection. TCRdb passed the reads through MiXCR, listing each CDR3 protein once. The sample holds some 800,000 distinct CDR3 sequences; about 27% are singletons and the top ten take under 15%. For these receptors, no antigen is known. Sample: cultured CD8+ T cells from PBMCs, taken from culture after CMV antigen stimulation. These receptors all come from a human donor in good health (CMV status not recorded). Some clones in this sample may be carry-over from other donors' samples.

This clonotype was seen many times. The rearrangement uses TRBV7-9 and TRBJ1-5; a weak D match, TRBD1 (5 bases). The V end lost 4 bases, the J end lost 5 bases, and 9 bases lay between the germline ends. This CDR3 contains 13 residues. Germline loops: CDR1 SEHNR, CDR2 FQNEAQ (reference sequence). CDR3 nucleotide sequence: TGTGCCAGCAGCTCCCGGGGGGATCAGCCCCAGCATTTT. Translated: CASSSRGDQPQHF.

The V call is TRBV12-3 or TRBV12-4, the J call TRBJ2-1, with D possibly being TRBD2 (5 bases). The V end was cut by 1 base, the J end by 7 bases, with 14 bases between. CDR3 length: 15 amino acids. CDR3 amino acids: CASSLGLGSLNEQFF. CDR3 bases: TGTGCCAGCAGTTTAGGGCTAGGGAGCTTAAATGAGCAGTTCTTC.

This clonotype was found many times. The genes are TRBV6-1 and TRBJ1-3, with TRBD1 as a possible D gene (6 bases). Germline-derived CDR1 and CDR2 are MNHNS and SASEGT. V gave up 4 bases and J gave up 4 bases, with 17 bases separating them. This CDR3 contains 16 residues. The CDR3 loop is CASSALFRGPGNTIYF. The CDR3 nucleotides are TGTGCCAGCAGTGCACTATTCAGGGGTCCCGGAAACACCATATATTTT.

J is TRBJ2-7 and V is TRBV28; possible D gene TRBD1, 6 bases. The germline V and J ends were trimmed by 8 bases and 7 bases, with 12 bases remaining between them. Germline V gives CDR1 MDHEN, CDR2 SYDVKM. The CDR3 spans 11 residues. Here the CDR3 reads CASYREGEQYV. CDR3 coding DNA: TGTGCCAGCTACAGGGAAGGAGAGCAGTACGTC.

This clonotype was counted a single time. The chain combines TRBV7-9 with TRBJ1-1, with TRBD1 identical over 10 bases. V trimming: 4 bases; J trimming: 1 base; junction bases outside the gene matches: 9. The germline V gene encodes CDR1 SEHNR and CDR2 FQNEAQ (reference sequence). The CDR3 has 17 amino acids. The CDR3 region has the DNA TGTGCCAGCAGCTCTAGGGACAGGGGTCTCTCGAACACTGAAGCTTTCTTT. Its protein is CASSSRDRGLSNTEAFF.

V gene TRBV10-3 combines with J gene TRBJ1-2; D possibly corresponds to TRBD1 (5 bases). Germline V gene data show CDR1 as ENHRY and CDR2 as SYGVKD. Trimming pared 2 bases from V and 6 bases from J, leaving 19 bases between. This CDR3 has 16 amino acids. CDR3 nucleotide sequence: TGTGCCATCAGTGAGCGGGGGGAAATTAGAGGCAATGGCTACACCTTC. Its protein product is CAISERGEIRGNGYTF.

This clonotype has only a few counts. CDR3 protein: CASSQQTGGIYNEQFF. The CDR3 DNA sequence: TGCGCCAGCAGCCAACAAACAGGGGGCATATACAATGAGCAGTTCTTC. This sequence joins TRBV4-1 and TRBJ2-1; 9 nucleotides line up with TRBD1. Germline-derived CDR1 and CDR2 are MGHRA and YSYEKL. J gave up 4 bases and V 2 bases, and 6 bases lay outside the gene matches. The CDR3 covers 16 residues.

This clonotype appeared a few times. The CDR3 nucleotides read TGTGCCAGCAGGGGATCCTACGAGCAGTACGTC. It codes for CASRGSYEQYV. This rearrangement joins TRBV2 to TRBJ2-7, with unresolved D. The CDR3 totals 11 residues. Germline V CDR1 and CDR2: SNHLY, FYNNEI. The V gene lost 6 bases and the J gene lost 1 base, with 4 bases spanning the gap.

This clonotype came up a few times. The chain links TRBV19 to TRBJ2-4; TRBD2 matches at 8 bases. This CDR3 spans 19 amino acids. Germline CDR1 reads LNHDA; CDR2 reads SQIVND (reference sequence). With V trimmed by 5 bases and J by 3 bases, 18 bases remained unmatched. This CDR3 is CASSGRGAGASEVKNIQYF. In DNA form, the CDR3 reads TGTGCCAGTAGTGGACGAGGAGCGGGGGCTAGTGAGGTCAAAAACATTCAGTACTTC. Complete variable domain (other parts from reference TRBV19 and TRBJ2-4): DGGITQSPKYLFRKEGQNVTLSCEQNLNHDAMYWYRQDPGQGLRLIYYSQIVNDFQKGDIAEGYSVSREKKESFPLTVTSAQKNPTAFYLCASSGRGAGASEVKNIQYFGAGTRLSVL.

A single count supports this clonotype. This chain links TRBV6-9 with TRBJ2-1; no clear D. The germline CDR1 and CDR2 sequences are MNHGY and SVAAGI. The CDR3 sequence is 16 residues long. Trimming took 3 bases from V and 1 from J, leaving 13 bases between them. CDR3 in amino acids: CASSYSMAPSYNEQFF. The CDR3 coding sequence is TGTGCCAGCAGTTACAGTATGGCCCCATCCTACAATGAGCAGTTCTTC.

This clonotype appeared a few times. V and J are TRBV2 and TRBJ1-1; TRBD1 is a possible D gene (6 bases). Looked up from germline, CDR1 is SNHLY and CDR2 is FYNNEI. The CDR3 spans 14 residues. V was clipped by 4 bases and J by 4 bases, with 13 bases between them. The CDR3 is CASSGPTGTTEAFF. The CDR3 DNA follows: TGTGCCAGCAGTGGCCCAACAGGGACCACTGAAGCTTTCTTT.

This clonotype was counted a single time. This chain links TRBV19 with TRBJ2-7; TRBD2 matches 10 bases. The ends lost 3 bases at V and 0 bases at J; junction bases unmatched: 2. Germline CDR1 is LNHDA and CDR2 is SQIVND (reference sequence). The CDR3 length is 15 residues. CDR3 sequence reads: CASSMTSGYSYEQYF. CDR3 nucleotides: TGTGCCAGTAGTATGACTAGCGGGTACTCCTACGAGCAGTACTTC.

The chain has TRBV7-9 and TRBJ2-5; possibly TRBD1 for D (6 bases). Germline loops: CDR1 SEHNR, CDR2 FQNEAQ (reference sequence). Trimming stripped 5 bases from V and 3 bases from J, with 13 bases between. CDR3 length: 14 amino acids. The CDR3 coding sequence is TGTGCCAGCAGCCCTAACAGGGTGGAAGAGACCCAGTACTTC. This translates into CASSPNRVEETQYF.

This clonotype appeared a few times. The V and J genes are TRBV27 and TRBJ2-7; 11 bases map to TRBD2. CDR1 and CDR2 from the germline V gene are MNHEY and SMNVEV (reference sequence). The CDR3 contains 14 residues. V trimming: 5 bases; J trimming: 3 bases; junction bases outside the gene matches: 3. The DNA for the CDR3 is TGTGCCAGCAGTCCGGGACTAGCGGTCTACGAGCAGTACTTC. It is translated as CASSPGLAVYEQYF.

This clonotype has a handful of counts. The chain carries TRBV7-6 and TRBJ1-1, with 12 bases that match TRBD1. Trimming removed 6 bases from V and 1 base from J; junction bases left unmatched: 6. Germline V gene data show CDR1 as SGHVS and CDR2 as FNYEAQ. This CDR3 comprises 16 residues. The chain's CDR3 is CASRTGQGARNTEAFF. Here the CDR3 DNA reads TGTGCCAGCAGAACGGGACAGGGGGCGAGGAACACTGAAGCTTTCTTT.

This clonotype was recorded a few times. The V call is TRBV11-1, the J call TRBJ1-6; a weak D match, TRBD1 (5 bases). The V gene's germline CDR1 is SGHAT and CDR2 FQDESV (reference sequence). The CDR3 is made up of 14 amino acids. The V gene lost 5 bases and the J gene lost 8 bases, with 13 bases spanning the gap. CDR3 coding DNA: TGTGCCAGCAGCGCCGGGACGGCCTATTCACCCCTCCACTTT. Translation: CASSAGTAYSPLHF. The full variable domain, with the rest looked up from reference TRBV11-1 and TRBJ1-6, is EAEVAQSPRYKITEKSQAVAFWCDPISGHATLYWYRQILGQGPELLVQFQDESVVDDSQLPKDRFSAERLKGVDSTLKIQPAELGDSAMYLCASSAGTAYSPLHFGNGTRLTVT.